One T cell receptor beta chain is described in this entry. V trimming: 0 bases; J trimming: 3 bases; junction bases outside the gene matches: 3. Germline lookup yields CDR1 SGHTA and CDR2 FQGNSA. The CDR3 runs 16 residues. The record originates from a study of blood T cell repertoires in COVID-19. Whole-study context: PBMCs, B-cell-depleted T cells, or T cells were the source of the cDNA or gDNA that made up the material.

Either two negative PCRs, clearance, or symptom resolution qualified Cohort 3 donors as recovered. Profiling relied on immunoSEQ multiplex PCR, and the TCRdb table lists in-frame clones only, not all of them. The sample lists approximately 360,000 clones, over 80% occurring once. The sequenced material came from PBMCs or T cells enriched from blood (not recorded which). V and J are TRBV7-2 and TRBJ2-2; TRBD2 matches 8 bases. This TCR came from a woman between 50 and 59 years old who had recovered from COVID-19. In DNA form, the CDR3 reads TGTGCCAGCAGCTTAGCCACTAGCGGATACACCGGGGAGCTGTTTTTT. As protein: CASSLATSGYTGELFF.